This T cell receptor (beta chain) is drawn from a study of blood T cell repertoires in COVID-19. Data came from immunoSEQ multiplex PCR; TCRdb stores just in-frame clones and leaves some out. The table records some 490,000 clones, about nine tenths of them present only once. Clinical history reported by participants formed the basis on which cohorts were assigned. Germline values: CDR1 SNHLY, CDR2 FYNNEI. V shed 3 bases and J 5 bases; nucleotides not matched to a gene: 4. This CDR3 comprises 14 residues. This clone has a single count. The sequence was collected from a woman aged 55-69 years who had recovered from COVID-19. The chain links TRBV2 to TRBJ2-5, with 9 bases aligning to TRBD2. Specimen: PBMCs or T cells enriched from blood (not recorded which). CDR3 in amino acids: CASSDASGDETQYF. The CDR3 coding sequence is TGTGCCAGCAGTGACGCTAGCGGGGACGAGACCCAGTACTTC.